The 5 T cell receptor beta chains below all came from one sample that was sequenced in a study of blood T cell repertoires in COVID-19. This table comes from immunoSEQ multiplex PCR, and its TCRdb copy is limited to in-frame clones, with some not included. Here the sample spans roughly 180,000 clones, over 75% being singletons. The sample consisted of peripheral blood. The receptors stem from a man at least 80 years old with COVID-19, enrolled during active disease.

The chain is built from TRBV7-9 and TRBJ1-4; TRBD1 might be the D (6 bases). This CDR3 spans 12 amino acids. Looked up from germline, CDR1 is SEHNR and CDR2 is FQNEAQ (reference sequence). V was clipped by 5 bases and J by 8 bases, with 9 bases between them. The CDR3: CASSVTGEKLFF. In DNA, the CDR3 is TGTGCCAGCAGCGTTACAGGGGAAAAACTGTTTTTT.

V usage is TRBV7-2 and J usage is TRBJ2-7, with TRBD1 matching 7 bases. The CDR3 runs to 13 residues. Germline CDR1 reads SGHTA; CDR2 reads FQGNSA. Trimming at V came to 1 base and at J to 11 bases, leaving 8 bases not matched to a gene. The CDR3 loop reads CASSLGPGQAEYF. As DNA, the CDR3 is TGTGCCAGCAGCTTAGGTCCAGGACAGGCGGAGTACTTC. Drawing the rest from reference TRBV7-2 and TRBJ2-7, the complete variable domain is GAGVSQSPSNKVTEKGKDVELRCDPISGHTALYWYRQSLGQGLEFLIYFQGNSAPDKSGLPSDRFSAERTGGSVSTLTIQRTQQEDSAVYLCASSLGPGQAEYFGPGTRLTVT.

The chain carries TRBV4-1 and TRBJ2-7; no firm D call. Germline assignment: CDR1 MGHRA and CDR2 YSYEKL. The CDR3 has 14 amino acids. V lost 2 bases to trimming and J lost 4 bases, with 12 bases between them. This CDR3 is CASSQQATEYEQYF. Here the CDR3 DNA reads TGCGCCAGCAGCCAACAAGCAACAGAGTACGAGCAGTACTTC.

The CDR3 is CAIWSGTDTQYF. CDR3 coding DNA: TGTGCCATTTGGAGTGGCACAGATACGCAGTATTTT. This chain links TRBV10-3 with TRBJ2-3; no firm D call. The CDR3 length is 12 residues. Germline V gene sequence: CDR1 ENHRY, CDR2 SYGVKD. V was shortened by 9 bases and J by 1 base, with 8 bases between the two germline ends.

This sequence joins TRBV29-1 and TRBJ1-4; no definite D call. Deletions cut 6 bases from V and 10 bases from J, with 18 bases between. The germline V gene has CDR1 SQVTM and CDR2 ANQGSEA. CDR3 length: 13 residues. CDR3 nucleotide sequence: TGCAGCGTCTTTATGCGCCGTGAGCCAAAACTGTTTTTT. Residues: CSVFMRREPKLFF.